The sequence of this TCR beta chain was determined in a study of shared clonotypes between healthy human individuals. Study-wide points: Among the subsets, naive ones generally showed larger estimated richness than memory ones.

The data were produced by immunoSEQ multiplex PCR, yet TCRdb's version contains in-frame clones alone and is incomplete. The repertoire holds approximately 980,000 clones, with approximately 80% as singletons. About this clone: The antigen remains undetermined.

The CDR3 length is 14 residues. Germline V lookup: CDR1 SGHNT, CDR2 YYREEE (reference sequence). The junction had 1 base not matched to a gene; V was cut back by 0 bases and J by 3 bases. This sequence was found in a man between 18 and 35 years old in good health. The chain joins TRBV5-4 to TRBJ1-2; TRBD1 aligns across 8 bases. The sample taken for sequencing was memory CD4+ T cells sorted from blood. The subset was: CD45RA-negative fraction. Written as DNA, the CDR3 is TGTGCCAGCAGCTTGGACAGGGGGGACTATGGCTACACCTTC. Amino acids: CASSLDRGDYGYTF.